These 10 T cell receptor beta chains came from one sample sequenced in a study of cytomegalovirus exposure and HLA in healthy donors. This PCR relied on a set of 60 Vbeta primers and 13 Jbeta primers. Sequencing was performed with immunoSEQ multiplex PCR; in TCRdb, only in-frame clones are kept and a portion is missing. The table has roughly 93,000 clones, roughly 72% seen once. Sequenced material: PBMCs. These receptor sequences come from a man aged 25 to 40 in good health and CMV-seronegative.

V is TRBV9 and J is TRBJ2-3, with 10 bases lining up with TRBD1. This CDR3 region has 15 residues. Germline CDR1 SGDLS, CDR2 YYNGEE. Germline trimming cut 3 bases from V and 9 bases from J; bases unmatched to any gene: 10. The CDR3 nucleotides read TGTGCCAGCAGCGATCCGTTAAGACAGGGGGCCACGCAGTATTTT. This sequence encodes CASSDPLRQGATQYF.

This clone occurred once. This chain connects TRBV11-2 to TRBJ1-1; D call uncertain. This CDR3 contains 14 residues. V was pared by 3 bases and J by 5 bases, with 13 bases between. The V gene's germline CDR1 is SGHAT and CDR2 FQNNGV. As DNA, the CDR3 is TGTGCCAGCAGCTTTCGGGATCGGGGAACTGAAGCTTTCTTT. It translates to CASSFRDRGTEAFF.

The chain uses TRBV29-1 and TRBJ2-7, with a weak D call TRBD1 (6 bases). The CDR3 has 12 amino acids. Deletions cut 3 bases from V and 3 bases from J, with 9 bases between. The germline V gene encodes CDR1 SQVTM and CDR2 ANQGSEA. Here the CDR3 reads CSVEDRHYEQYF. The CDR3, as DNA: TGCAGCGTTGAGGACAGACACTACGAGCAGTACTTC.

This clone turned up a few times. The chain carries TRBV18 and TRBJ1-1; no reliable D call. The V end lost 2 bases, the J end lost 4 bases, and 11 bases lay between the germline ends. The CDR3 sequence is 14 residues long. From germline, CDR1 is KGHSH and CDR2 LQKENI. CDR3 loop: CASSPIGRSTEAFF. The CDR3 nucleotides are TGTGCCAGCTCACCAATCGGGAGGTCCACTGAAGCTTTCTTT.

The chain has TRBV19 and TRBJ1-2; possible D gene TRBD1, 6 bases. V lost 7 bases and J 7 bases, leaving 16 bases between the germline ends. Germline loops: CDR1 LNHDA, CDR2 SQIVND (reference sequence). The CDR3 covers 13 residues. The CDR3 reads CASTRRTVGGYTF. DNA of the CDR3: TGTGCCAGTACCAGACGGACAGTAGGTGGCTACACCTTC.

The J gene is TRBJ2-7, the V gene TRBV19, with 9 bases that match TRBD1. CDR1 and CDR2 from the germline V gene are LNHDA and SQIVND (reference sequence). Unmatched junction bases numbered 7, after V lost 2 bases and J lost 11 bases. The CDR3 is 13 residues long. The CDR3 coding sequence is TGTGCCAGTAGTATAAACTACAGGGGGCCTGAGTACTTC. It codes for CASSINYRGPEYF.

The chain is built from TRBV7-2 and TRBJ1-2; the match to TRBD1 covers 7 bases. From germline, CDR1 is SGHTA and CDR2 FQGNSA. The CDR3 spans 14 residues. Losses at the gene ends were 5 bases for V and 2 bases for J; bases not matched to a gene: 5. The CDR3 region has the DNA TGTGCCAGCAGCGTATCAGGGGGGAACTATGGCTACACCTTC. This codes for CASSVSGGNYGYTF.

This chain links TRBV9 with TRBJ2-7; the match to TRBD1 covers 11 bases. Germline CDR1 SGDLS, CDR2 YYNGEE. V shed 3 bases, J shed 5 bases, and the junction held 4 bases outside the gene matches. This CDR3 has 14 residues. Here the CDR3 DNA reads TGTGCCAGCAGCGAAGGGACAGGGGGGCACGAGCAGTACTTC. It codes for CASSEGTGGHEQYF.

This chain links TRBV7-3 with TRBJ2-1; 15 bases fit TRBD2. The CDR3 sequence is 16 residues long. Looked up from germline, CDR1 is SGHTA and CDR2 is FQGTGA. V was clipped by 6 bases and J by 9 bases; unmatched bases: 9. The chain's CDR3 is CASRLGTSGGRGEQFF. CDR3 nucleotides: TGTGCCAGCAGGCTGGGGACTAGCGGGGGGCGGGGTGAGCAGTTCTTC.

The chain employs TRBV7-8 and TRBJ2-1; D possibly corresponds to TRBD1 (5 bases). The CDR3 consists of 12 residues. V lost 5 bases to trimming and J lost 15 bases, with 17 bases between them. Germline values: CDR1 SGHVS, CDR2 FQNEAQ. CDR3: CASSLQVLSGFF. CDR3 coding DNA: TGTGCCAGCAGCCTACAGGTATTATCTGGGTTCTTC.